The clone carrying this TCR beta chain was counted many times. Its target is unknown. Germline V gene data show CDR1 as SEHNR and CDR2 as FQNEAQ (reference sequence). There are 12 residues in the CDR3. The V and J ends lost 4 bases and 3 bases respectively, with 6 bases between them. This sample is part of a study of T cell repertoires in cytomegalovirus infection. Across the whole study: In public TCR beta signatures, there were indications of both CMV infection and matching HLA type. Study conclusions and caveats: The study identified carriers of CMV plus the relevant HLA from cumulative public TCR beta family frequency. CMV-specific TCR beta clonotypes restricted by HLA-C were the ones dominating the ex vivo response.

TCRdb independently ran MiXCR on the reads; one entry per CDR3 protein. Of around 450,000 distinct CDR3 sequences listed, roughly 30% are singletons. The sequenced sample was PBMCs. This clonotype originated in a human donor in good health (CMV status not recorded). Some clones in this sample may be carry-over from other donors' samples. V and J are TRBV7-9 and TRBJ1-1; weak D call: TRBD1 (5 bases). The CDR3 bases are TGTGCCAGCAGCTGGGGGGACACTGAAGCTTTCTTT. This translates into CASSWGDTEAFF.